Sequencing of this T cell receptor beta chain was carried out in a study of T cell repertoires in cytomegalovirus infection. Study-wide context: Recently identified HLA-C-restricted CMV epitopes and well-studied HLA-B-restricted CMV epitopes were used by the study. Shared public TCR beta signatures pointed to both CMV infection and a matching HLA type.

A note on this clonotype: Antigen: not known.

CDR3 size: 14 residues. CDR1 is SGHAT, CDR2 FQNNGV, per germline. With V trimmed by 1 base and J by 6 bases, 4 bases remained unmatched. Study results and limitations: Carriers of CMV plus the relevant HLA were identified by cumulative public TCR beta family frequency. The ex vivo response showed dominance by HLA-C-restricted CMV-specific TCR beta clonotypes.

TCRdb re-called the reads with MiXCR, one entry per CDR3 protein. The table records around 500,000 distinct CDR3 sequences, about 42% of them present only once. The chain employs TRBV11-2 and TRBJ1-1, with 8 bases aligning to TRBD1. This receptor was obtained from a human donor in good health (CMV status not recorded). Some clones in this sample may be carry-over from other donors' samples. Source: cultured PBMCs, taken from culture after CMV antigen stimulation. The CDR3 protein is CASSLGNRGSEAFF. The CDR3, as DNA: TGTGCCAGCAGCTTAGGGAACAGGGGGTCTGAAGCTTTCTTT.